This entry lists 26 T cell receptor beta chains sequenced from one sample in a study of blood T cell repertoires in COVID-19. The assay was immunoSEQ multiplex PCR, and TCRdb's table has in-frame clones only and misses some. The table has some 240,000 clones, under 90% seen once; the top ten hold around 6.5%. Specimen: peripheral blood. Receptors originate from a man aged 55 to 70 who had recovered from COVID-19.

V gene TRBV6-5 combines with J gene TRBJ2-7, with 11 bases fitting TRBD1. Germline V gene data show CDR1 as MNHEY and CDR2 as SVGAGI. This CDR3 has 14 amino acids. With 10 bases clipped from V and 2 bases from J, the junction kept 7 bases outside the gene matches. The CDR3, as DNA: TGTGCCACCCGAAGGGGACAGGGGGCCTACGAGCAGTACTTC. This sequence encodes CATRRGQGAYEQYF.

This chain joins TRBV18 and TRBJ2-5; a possible D gene is TRBD2 (5 bases). CDR3 length: 14 residues. Deletions cut 6 bases from V and 5 bases from J, with 16 bases between. The germline CDR1 and CDR2 sequences are KGHSH and LQKENI. CDR3 coding DNA: TGTGCCAGCTCCCCGTTGGGAGTTGTGGAGACCCAGTACTTC. Translated: CASSPLGVVETQYF.

This clone came up once. This rearrangement joins TRBV11-2 to TRBJ2-7; possibly TRBD1 for D (6 bases). Trimming took off 5 bases at V and 0 bases at J, with 17 bases between the two ends. The germline CDR1 and CDR2 sequences are SGHAT and FQNNGV. This CDR3 is built from 16 residues. The CDR3 is CASSTARGPRSYEQYF. CDR3 nucleotides: TGTGCCAGCAGCACCGCCAGGGGTCCACGCTCCTACGAGCAGTACTTC.

The chain recombines TRBV10-3 with TRBJ2-7; 11 nucleotides agree with TRBD1. The CDR3 loop spans 14 amino acids. Looked up from germline, CDR1 is ENHRY and CDR2 is SYGVKD. With 8 bases clipped from V and 2 bases from J, the junction kept 5 bases outside the gene matches. CDR3 nucleotides: TGTGCCATCGAGTCGGGACAGGGGGCCTACGAGCAGTACTTC. Translated, it gives CAIESGQGAYEQYF.

V usage is TRBV11-2 and J usage is TRBJ2-1, with 10 bases identical to TRBD2. The germline gives CDR1 SGHAT, CDR2 FQNNGV. CDR3 length: 16 amino acids. V trimming: 2 bases; J trimming: 3 bases; junction bases outside the gene matches: 4. The CDR3 nucleotides are TGTGCCAGCAGCTTAAGGTCTAGCGGGGGCTACAATGAGCAGTTCTTC. This translates into CASSLRSSGGYNEQFF.

This chain links TRBV6-6 with TRBJ1-1; TRBD1 agrees at 8 bases. J gave up 4 bases and V 10 bases, and 5 bases lay outside the gene matches. Germline values: CDR1 MNHNY, CDR2 SVGAGI (reference sequence). The CDR3 runs 12 residues. The CDR3 DNA sequence: TGTGCCACCTCGGACAGGGTCACTGAAGCTTTCTTT. This encodes CATSDRVTEAFF.

V is TRBV11-2 and J is TRBJ1-2; a possible D gene is TRBD1 (6 bases). The V and J ends lost 5 bases and 13 bases respectively, with 14 bases between them. There are 11 residues in the CDR3. The germline CDR1 and CDR2 sequences are SGHAT and FQNNGV. DNA of the CDR3: TGTGCCAGCAGCCCCGGGGGGGGGCGCACCTTC. Amino acid sequence: CASSPGGGRTF.

V gene TRBV11-2 combines with J gene TRBJ2-4, with D uncertain. V was clipped by 0 bases and J by 0 bases, with 21 bases between them. CDR3 length equals 20 residues. Germline CDR1 is SGHAT and CDR2 is FQNNGV. Here the CDR3 reads CASSLESFIGSDLAKNIQYF. The CDR3 nucleotides are TGTGCCAGCAGCTTAGAATCGTTTATCGGGTCGGATCTAGCCAAAAACATTCAGTACTTC.

The chain links TRBV19 to TRBJ2-7; TRBD1 matches 7 bases. This CDR3 has 13 residues. The germline V gene encodes CDR1 LNHDA and CDR2 SQIVND (reference sequence). Trimming at V came to 9 bases and at J to 5 bases, leaving 10 bases not matched to a gene. The CDR3 nucleotides are TGTGCCAGCTCAGACAGGGTGATGGACGAGCAGTACTTC. Its translation: CASSDRVMDEQYF.

J is TRBJ2-4 and V is TRBV9, with D perhaps matching TRBD2 (6 bases). V was clipped by 0 bases and J by 0 bases, with 22 bases between them. Germline CDR1 and CDR2: SGDLS and YYNGEE. This CDR3 region has 20 residues. The CDR3 loop reads CASSVEGLDGALIAKNIQYF. In nucleotides, the CDR3 is TGTGCCAGCAGCGTAGAGGGACTCGACGGGGCACTAATAGCCAAAAACATTCAGTACTTC. Complete variable domain (other parts from reference TRBV9 and TRBJ2-4): DSGVTQTPKHLITATGQRVTLRCSPRSGDLSVYWYQQSLDQGLQFLIQYYNGEERAKGNILERFSAQQFPDLHSELNLSSLELGDSALYFCASSVEGLDGALIAKNIQYFGAGTRLSVL.

This chain uses TRBV18 with TRBJ2-3; a weak D match, TRBD2 (5 bases). This CDR3 spans 18 amino acids. Trimming removed 3 bases at V and 0 bases at J, with 19 bases between. Germline assignment: CDR1 KGHSH and CDR2 LQKENI. The CDR3 spells CASSPPGLFYPSTDTQYF. In DNA, the CDR3 is TGTGCCAGCTCACCCCCCGGACTCTTTTACCCTAGCACAGATACGCAGTATTTT.

This clone was observed a few times. The V gene is TRBV28, the J gene TRBJ2-7, with TRBD2 identical over 8 bases. CDR1 is MDHEN and CDR2 is SYDVKM in the germline V gene. Trimming at V came to 4 bases and at J to 2 bases, leaving 7 bases not matched to a gene. The CDR3 is 15 amino acids. CDR3 sequence: CASSSPSGSTYEQYF. The CDR3 DNA reads TGTGCCAGCAGTTCCCCCAGCGGGAGTACCTACGAGCAGTACTTC.

The sample holds many counts of this clone. The genes are TRBV3-1 (or the pseudogene TRBV3-2) and TRBJ2-3; D unclear. Germline V CDR1 and CDR2: LGHDT, YNNKEL (reference sequence). This CDR3 comprises 15 residues. Trimming took off 2 bases at V and 3 bases at J, with 12 bases between the two ends. CDR3 coding DNA: TGTGCCAGCAGCCAACATGGGCAGCATACAGATACGCAGTATTTT. Its translation is CASSQHGQHTDTQYF.

V is TRBV18 and J is TRBJ1-1; 7 bases are shared with TRBD1. In germline, CDR1 is KGHSH, CDR2 LQKENI. The trim removed 3 bases at V and 2 bases at J, leaving 6 bases unmatched. The CDR3 consists of 15 residues. The CDR3 DNA sequence: TGTGCCAGCTCACCCGACAGGGCAAGAAACACTGAAGCTTTCTTT. It specifies CASSPDRARNTEAFF.

The chain uses TRBV5-1 and TRBJ1-2; 7 nucleotides line up with TRBD1. The length of the CDR3 is 17 residues. The germline V gene encodes CDR1 SGHRS and CDR2 YFSETQ. Trimming took 0 bases from V and 1 from J; bases not matched to a gene: 9. The CDR3 DNA follows: TGCGCCAGCAGCTTGGTGACAGGGATTTCTAATAACTATGGCTACACCTTC. Translation: CASSLVTGISNNYGYTF.

This clone was seen a handful of times. The rearrangement joins TRBV3-1 (or the pseudogene TRBV3-2) to TRBJ2-3; D may be TRBD2 (5 bases). The CDR3 runs 16 residues. Germline CDR1 reads LGHDT; CDR2 reads YNNKEL (reference sequence). Trimming took 0 bases from V and 6 from J, leaving 16 bases between them. The CDR3 protein is CASSQEKGPGEDTQYF. The CDR3 DNA follows: TGTGCCAGCAGCCAAGAAAAGGGCCCCGGGGAGGATACGCAGTATTTT.

This sequence joins TRBV7-8 and TRBJ2-2, with TRBD1 matching over 12 bases. This CDR3 contains 16 residues. J was trimmed by 10 bases and V by 5 bases; bases with no gene match: 11. In germline, CDR1 is SGHVS, CDR2 FQNEAQ. The CDR3 protein is CASSTRDRGRREELFF. The CDR3 coding sequence is TGTGCCAGCAGCACCCGGGACAGGGGGCGCAGAGAGGAGCTGTTTTTT.

The chain is built from TRBV29-1 and TRBJ2-7; 14 bases align to TRBD2. Per the germline V gene, CDR1 is SQVTM and CDR2 is ANQGSEA. Germline trimming cut 7 bases from V and 6 bases from J; bases unmatched to any gene: 11. This CDR3 spans 15 amino acids. The CDR3 nucleotides read TGCAGCGCAGGGGGACTAGCGGGAGCCGCAGGCGAGCAGTACTTC. Amino acids: CSAGGLAGAAGEQYF.

J is TRBJ2-7 and V is TRBV6-5, with 7 bases that match TRBD1. The junction had 7 bases not matched to a gene; V was cut back by 5 bases and J by 0 bases. Per the germline V gene, CDR1 is MNHEY and CDR2 is SVGAGI. There are 15 residues in the CDR3. The CDR3: CASSRGRKSSYEQYF. The CDR3 DNA sequence: TGTGCCAGCAGTAGGGGGCGGAAGAGCTCCTACGAGCAGTACTTC.

The chain has TRBV7-8 and TRBJ1-6; D ambiguous. Deletions cut 0 bases from V and 2 bases from J, with 14 bases between. This CDR3 region has 18 residues. CDR1 SGHVS and CDR2 FQNEAQ come from the germline V gene. The DNA of the CDR3 is TGTGCCAGCAGCTTAGCCCCCTGGGGAGGTACCTATAATTCACCCCTCCACTTT. Encoded protein: CASSLAPWGGTYNSPLHF.

This rearrangement joins TRBV20-1 to TRBJ1-2; D is unclear. Germline CDR1 and CDR2: DFQATT and SNEGSKA (reference sequence). The CDR3 is made up of 11 amino acids. V gave up 7 bases and J gave up 4 bases, with 10 bases separating them. CDR3 sequence: CSVPEGYGYTF. In DNA, the CDR3 is TGCAGTGTTCCCGAGGGCTATGGCTACACCTTC.

In its sample, this clone was seen once. V is TRBV30 and J is TRBJ2-7, with no clear D. Germline V gene lookup returns CDR1 GTSNPN and CDR2 SVGIG (reference sequence). Trimming took 5 bases from V and 3 from J, leaving 11 bases between them. The CDR3 length is 12 residues. The CDR3 protein is CAWAAVDYEQYF. The CDR3, as DNA: TGTGCCTGGGCGGCGGTAGACTACGAGCAGTACTTC.

V usage is TRBV7-3 and J usage is TRBJ1-2, with TRBD1 matching over 7 bases. This CDR3 is built from 14 residues. Germline V gene sequence: CDR1 SGHTA, CDR2 FQGTGA. Trimming removed 5 bases from V and 4 bases from J; junction bases left unmatched: 7. The CDR3 sequence: CASSPDTGAYGYTF. The CDR3 region has the DNA TGTGCCAGCAGCCCCGACACAGGGGCCTATGGCTACACCTTC.

The V gene is TRBV27, the J gene TRBJ2-5; possible D gene TRBD2, 6 bases. The CDR3 length is 13 residues. Germline values: CDR1 MNHEY, CDR2 SMNVEV (reference sequence). Trimming took off 8 bases at V and 2 bases at J, with 12 bases between the two ends. This CDR3 is CASSRGLQETQYF. CDR3 sequence (DNA): TGTGCCAGCTCCCGGGGACTTCAAGAGACCCAGTACTTC.

This clone was counted a few times. The chain links TRBV30 to TRBJ2-7, with 12 positions matching TRBD1. The length of the CDR3 is 14 residues. The V and J ends lost 2 bases and 9 bases, in that order; junction bases with no gene match: 8. CDR1 GTSNPN and CDR2 SVGIG come from the germline V gene (reference sequence). The CDR3 bases are TGTGCCTGGAGTTCGGGACAGGGGGCGTCTCTGCAGTACTTC. It codes for CAWSSGQGASLQYF.

V usage is TRBV19 and J usage is TRBJ2-6; possible D gene TRBD1, 5 bases. From germline, CDR1 is LNHDA and CDR2 SQIVND (reference sequence). Trimming removed 7 bases from V and 1 base from J, with 11 bases in between. There are 15 residues in the CDR3. Written as DNA, the CDR3 is TGTGCCAGTACTGACAGAATATCTGGGGCCAACGTCCTGACTTTC. Its protein is CASTDRISGANVLTF.